This TCR beta chain was sequenced in a study of blood T cell repertoires in COVID-19. The CDR3 is 16 residues long. Trimming cost V 5 bases and J 4 bases; bases outside gene matches: 10. Germline CDR1 MNHEY, CDR2 SMNVEV (reference sequence). In the original processing: For nucleated cells, counts were estimated from reference gene primer amplification. Generated by immunoSEQ multiplex PCR, the TCRdb table keeps only in-frame clones and is missing some. V, J and clone size were drawn from that table, and D and trimming were deduced from the DNA. The sample yields some 83,000 clones, roughly nine tenths seen once. In this sample, this clone turned up a few times.

This sequence originates from a man in his forties or fifties with acute or convalescent COVID-19. Sequencing input: peripheral blood. The V gene is TRBV27, the J gene TRBJ2-1; 8 nucleotides agree with TRBD1. CDR3 sequence: CASSPDRQGIYNEQFF. The CDR3, as DNA: TGTGCCAGCAGTCCCGACCGACAGGGGATATACAATGAGCAGTTCTTC.